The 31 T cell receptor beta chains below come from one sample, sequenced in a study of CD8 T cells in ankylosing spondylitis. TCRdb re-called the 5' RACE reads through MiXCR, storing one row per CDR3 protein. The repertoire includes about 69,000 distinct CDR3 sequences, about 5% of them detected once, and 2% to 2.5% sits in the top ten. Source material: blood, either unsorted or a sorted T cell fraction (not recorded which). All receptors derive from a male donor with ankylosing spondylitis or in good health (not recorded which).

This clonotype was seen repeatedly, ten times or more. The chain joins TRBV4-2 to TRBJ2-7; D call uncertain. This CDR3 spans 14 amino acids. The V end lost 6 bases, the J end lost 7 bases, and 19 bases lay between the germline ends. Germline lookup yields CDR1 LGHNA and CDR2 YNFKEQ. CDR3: CASSPDGFLLEQYF. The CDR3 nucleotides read TGTGCCAGCAGTCCAGACGGCTTCCTTTTGGAGCAGTACTTC.

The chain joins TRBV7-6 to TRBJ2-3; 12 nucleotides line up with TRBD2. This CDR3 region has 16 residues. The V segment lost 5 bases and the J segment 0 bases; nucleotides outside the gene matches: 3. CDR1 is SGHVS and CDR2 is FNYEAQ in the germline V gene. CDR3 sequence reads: CASSRTSGISTDTQYF. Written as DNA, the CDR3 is TGTGCCAGCAGCCGGACTAGCGGGATCAGCACAGATACGCAGTATTTT. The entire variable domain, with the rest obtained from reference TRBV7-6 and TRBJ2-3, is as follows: GAGVSQSPRYKVTKRGQDVALRCDPISGHVSLYWYRQALGQGPEFLTYFNYEAQQDKSGLPNDRFSAERPEGSISTLTIQRTEQRDSAMYRCASSRTSGISTDTQYFGPGTRLTVL.

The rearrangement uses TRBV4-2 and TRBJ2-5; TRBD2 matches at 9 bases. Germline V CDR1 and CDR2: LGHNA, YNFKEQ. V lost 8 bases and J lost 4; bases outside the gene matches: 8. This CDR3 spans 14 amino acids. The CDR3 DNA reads TGTGCCAGCGGCCCGGGACTAGCCGGAGAGACCCAGTACTTC. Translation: CASGPGLAGETQYF.

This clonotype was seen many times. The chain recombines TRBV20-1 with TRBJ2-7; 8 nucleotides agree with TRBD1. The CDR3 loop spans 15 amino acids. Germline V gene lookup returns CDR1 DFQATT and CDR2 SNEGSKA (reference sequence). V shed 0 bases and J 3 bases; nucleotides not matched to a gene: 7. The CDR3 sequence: CSARESRDRFYEQYF. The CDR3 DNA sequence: TGCAGTGCTAGAGAGTCCCGGGACAGGTTCTACGAGCAGTACTTC.

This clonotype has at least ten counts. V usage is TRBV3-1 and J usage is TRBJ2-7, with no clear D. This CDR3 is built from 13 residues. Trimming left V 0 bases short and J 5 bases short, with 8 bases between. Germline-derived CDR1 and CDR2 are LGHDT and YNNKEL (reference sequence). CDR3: CASSQDERHEQYF. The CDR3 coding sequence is TGTGCCAGCAGCCAAGACGAAAGGCACGAGCAGTACTTC.

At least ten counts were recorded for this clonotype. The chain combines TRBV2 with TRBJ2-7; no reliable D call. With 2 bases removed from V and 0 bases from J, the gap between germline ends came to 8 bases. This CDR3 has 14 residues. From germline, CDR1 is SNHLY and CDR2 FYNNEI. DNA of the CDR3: TGTGCCAGCAGTGAATGGGTCCTCTCCTACGAGCAGTACTTC. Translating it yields CASSEWVLSYEQYF. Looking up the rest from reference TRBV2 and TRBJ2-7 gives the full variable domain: EPEVTQTPSHQVTQMGQEVILRCVPISNHLYFYWYRQILGQKVEFLVSFYNNEISEKSEIFDDQFSVERPDGSNFTLKIRSTKLEDSAMYFCASSEWVLSYEQYFGPGTRLTVT.

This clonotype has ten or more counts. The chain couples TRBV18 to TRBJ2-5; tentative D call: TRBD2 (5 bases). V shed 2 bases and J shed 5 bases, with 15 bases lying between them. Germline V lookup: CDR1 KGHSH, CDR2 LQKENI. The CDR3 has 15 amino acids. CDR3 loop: CASSPKNPDWETQYF. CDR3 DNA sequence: TGTGCCAGCTCACCAAAAAACCCGGACTGGGAGACCCAGTACTTC.

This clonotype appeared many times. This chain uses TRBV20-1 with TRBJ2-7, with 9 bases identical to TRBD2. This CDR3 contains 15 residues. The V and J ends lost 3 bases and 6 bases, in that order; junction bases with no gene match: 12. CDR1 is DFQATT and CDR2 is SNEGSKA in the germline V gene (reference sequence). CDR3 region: CSARGGSAGGLEQYF. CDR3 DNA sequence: TGCAGTGCTAGGGGGGGGTCAGCGGGGGGTCTCGAGCAGTACTTC.

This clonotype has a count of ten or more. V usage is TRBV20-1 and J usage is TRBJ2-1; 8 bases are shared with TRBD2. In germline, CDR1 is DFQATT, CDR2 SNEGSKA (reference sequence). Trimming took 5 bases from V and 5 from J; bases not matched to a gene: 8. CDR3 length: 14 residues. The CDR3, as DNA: TGCAGTGCTCCCGGGGGGGCTGTTAACAATGAGCAGTTCTTC. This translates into CSAPGGAVNNEQFF.

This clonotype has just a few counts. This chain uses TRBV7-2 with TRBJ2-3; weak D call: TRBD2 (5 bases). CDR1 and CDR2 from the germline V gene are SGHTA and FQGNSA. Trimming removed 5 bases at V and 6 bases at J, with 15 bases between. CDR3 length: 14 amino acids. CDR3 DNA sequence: TGTGCCAGCAGCCTTGCGGAGGCGGCCGATACGCAGTATTTT. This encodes CASSLAEAADTQYF.

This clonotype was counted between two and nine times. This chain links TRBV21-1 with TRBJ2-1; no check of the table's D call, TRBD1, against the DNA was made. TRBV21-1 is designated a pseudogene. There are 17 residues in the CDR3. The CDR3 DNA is TGTGCCAGCAGCAAAGGTCCGACAGGGGGAGGCTACAATGAGCAGTTCTTC. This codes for CASSKGPTGGGYNEQFF.

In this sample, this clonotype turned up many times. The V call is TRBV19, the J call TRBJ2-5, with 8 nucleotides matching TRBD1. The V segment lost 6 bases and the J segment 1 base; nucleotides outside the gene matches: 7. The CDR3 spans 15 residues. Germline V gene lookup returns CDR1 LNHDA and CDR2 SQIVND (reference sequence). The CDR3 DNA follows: TGTGCCAGTAGACCACGGACAGGGCGCCAAGAGACCCAGTACTTC. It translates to CASRPRTGRQETQYF.

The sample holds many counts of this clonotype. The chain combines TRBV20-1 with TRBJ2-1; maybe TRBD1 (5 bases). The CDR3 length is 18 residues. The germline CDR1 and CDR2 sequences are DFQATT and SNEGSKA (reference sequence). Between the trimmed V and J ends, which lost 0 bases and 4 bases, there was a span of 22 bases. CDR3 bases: TGCAGTGCTAGAGATGGGGTCTCAGGGATTGGGCTGTACAATGAGCAGTTCTTC. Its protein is CSARDGVSGIGLYNEQFF.

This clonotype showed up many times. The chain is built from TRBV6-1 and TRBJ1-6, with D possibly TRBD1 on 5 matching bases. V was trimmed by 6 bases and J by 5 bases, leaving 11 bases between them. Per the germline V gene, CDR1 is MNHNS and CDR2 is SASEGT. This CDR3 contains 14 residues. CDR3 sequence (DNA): TGTGCCAGCAGAGGGACGGCAAATAATTCACCCCTCCACTTT. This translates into CASRGTANNSPLHF.

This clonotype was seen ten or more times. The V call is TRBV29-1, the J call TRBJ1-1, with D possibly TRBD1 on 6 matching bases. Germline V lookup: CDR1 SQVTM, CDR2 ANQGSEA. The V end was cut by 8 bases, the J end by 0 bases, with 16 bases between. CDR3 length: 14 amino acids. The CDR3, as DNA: TGCAGCTTTGCTAGGGGGACACTGAACACTGAAGCTTTCTTT. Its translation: CSFARGTLNTEAFF. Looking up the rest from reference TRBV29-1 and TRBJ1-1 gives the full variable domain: SAVISQKPSRDICQRGTSLTIQCQVDSQVTMMFWYRQQPGQSLTLIATANQGSEATYESGFVIDKFPISRPNLTFSTLTVSNMSPEDSSIYLCSFARGTLNTEAFFGQGTRLTVV.

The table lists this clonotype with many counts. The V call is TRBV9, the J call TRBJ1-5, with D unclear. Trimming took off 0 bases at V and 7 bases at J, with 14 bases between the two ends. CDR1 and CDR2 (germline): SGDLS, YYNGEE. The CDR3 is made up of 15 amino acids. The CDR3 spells CASSVDGNIRQPQHF. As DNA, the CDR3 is TGTGCCAGCAGCGTAGATGGAAATATAAGGCAGCCCCAGCATTTT.

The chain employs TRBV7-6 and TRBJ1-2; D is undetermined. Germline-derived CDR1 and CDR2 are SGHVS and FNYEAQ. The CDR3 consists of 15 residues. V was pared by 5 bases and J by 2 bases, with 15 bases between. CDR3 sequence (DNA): TGTGCCAGCAGCCCCCTCGGGGAGGACAACTATGGCTACACCTTC. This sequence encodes CASSPLGEDNYGYTF.

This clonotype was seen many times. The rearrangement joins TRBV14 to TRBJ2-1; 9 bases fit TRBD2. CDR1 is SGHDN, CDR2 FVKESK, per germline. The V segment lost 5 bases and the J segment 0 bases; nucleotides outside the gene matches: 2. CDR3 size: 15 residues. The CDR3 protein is CASSRAGGSYNEQFF. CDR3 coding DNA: TGTGCCAGCAGCAGAGCGGGGGGCTCCTACAATGAGCAGTTCTTC.

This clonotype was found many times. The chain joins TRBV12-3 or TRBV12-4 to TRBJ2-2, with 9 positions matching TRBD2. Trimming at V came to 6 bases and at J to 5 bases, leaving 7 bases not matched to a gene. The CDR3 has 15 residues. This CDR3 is CASRKGLASTGELFF. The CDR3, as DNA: TGTGCCAGCAGGAAAGGACTAGCGTCAACCGGGGAGCTGTTTTTT.

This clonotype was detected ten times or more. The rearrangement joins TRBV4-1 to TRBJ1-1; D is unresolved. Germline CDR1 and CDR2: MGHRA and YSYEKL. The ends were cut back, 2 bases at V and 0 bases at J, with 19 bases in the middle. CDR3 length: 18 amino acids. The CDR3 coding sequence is TGCGCCAGCAGCCAATATAGACTAAGACGGCCCATGAACACTGAAGCTTTCTTT. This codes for CASSQYRLRRPMNTEAFF.

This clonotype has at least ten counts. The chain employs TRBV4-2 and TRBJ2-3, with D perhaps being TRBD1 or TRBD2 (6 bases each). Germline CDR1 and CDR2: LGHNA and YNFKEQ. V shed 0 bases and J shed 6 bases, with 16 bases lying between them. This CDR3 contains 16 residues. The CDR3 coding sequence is TGTGCCAGCAGCCAAGAGCAAGACGGGGGCCGGGATACGCAGTATTTT. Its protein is CASSQEQDGGRDTQYF.

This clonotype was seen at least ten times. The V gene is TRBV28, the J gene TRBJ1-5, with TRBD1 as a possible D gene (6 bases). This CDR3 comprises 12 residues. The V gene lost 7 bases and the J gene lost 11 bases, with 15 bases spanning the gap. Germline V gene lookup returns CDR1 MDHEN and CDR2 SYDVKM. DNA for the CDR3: TGTGCCAGCAATCAGGGGTTGGACTCCCAGCATTTT. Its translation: CASNQGLDSQHF.

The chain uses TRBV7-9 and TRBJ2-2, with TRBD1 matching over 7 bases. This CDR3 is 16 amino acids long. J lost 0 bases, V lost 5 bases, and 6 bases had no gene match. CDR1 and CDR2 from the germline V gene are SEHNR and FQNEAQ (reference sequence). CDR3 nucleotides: TGTGCCAGCAGCCACGGACAGGCAGCGAACACCGGGGAGCTGTTTTTT. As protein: CASSHGQAANTGELFF.

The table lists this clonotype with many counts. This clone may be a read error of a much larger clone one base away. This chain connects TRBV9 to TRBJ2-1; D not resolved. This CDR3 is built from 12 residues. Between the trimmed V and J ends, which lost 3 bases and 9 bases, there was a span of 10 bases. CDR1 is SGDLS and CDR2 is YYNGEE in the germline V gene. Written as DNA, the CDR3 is TGTGCCAGCAGCGCACCACTTTGTGAGCAGTTCTTC. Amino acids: CASSAPLCEQFF.

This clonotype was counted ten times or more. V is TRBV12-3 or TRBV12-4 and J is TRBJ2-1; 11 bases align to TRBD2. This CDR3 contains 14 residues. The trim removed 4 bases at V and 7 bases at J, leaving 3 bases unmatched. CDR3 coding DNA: TGTGCCAGCAGTTACCTAGCGGGGGGTAATGAGCAGTTCTTC. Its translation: CASSYLAGGNEQFF.

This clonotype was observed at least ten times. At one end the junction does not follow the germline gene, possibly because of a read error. The CDR3 nucleotides read TGTGCCAGCAGCTTTAGTTCGAGCCAGGCACAAGGGTTC. It codes for CASSFSSSQAQGF. The chain combines TRBV5-6 with TRBJ2-5; D is undetermined. CDR3 length equals 13 residues. CDR1 SGHDT and CDR2 YYEEEE come from the germline V gene.

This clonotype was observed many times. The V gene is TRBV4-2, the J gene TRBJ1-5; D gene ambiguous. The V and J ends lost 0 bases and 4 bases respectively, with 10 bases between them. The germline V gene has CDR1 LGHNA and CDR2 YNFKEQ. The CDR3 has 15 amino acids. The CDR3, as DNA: TGTGCCAGCAGCCAAGATTTGGCGGGAAATCAGCCCCAGCATTTT. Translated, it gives CASSQDLAGNQPQHF.

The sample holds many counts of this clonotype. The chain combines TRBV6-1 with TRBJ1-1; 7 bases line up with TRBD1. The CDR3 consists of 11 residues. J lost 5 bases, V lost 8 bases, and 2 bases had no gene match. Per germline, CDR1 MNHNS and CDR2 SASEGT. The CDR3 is CASRGQTEAFF. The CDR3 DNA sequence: TGTGCCAGCCGGGGACAGACTGAAGCTTTCTTT.

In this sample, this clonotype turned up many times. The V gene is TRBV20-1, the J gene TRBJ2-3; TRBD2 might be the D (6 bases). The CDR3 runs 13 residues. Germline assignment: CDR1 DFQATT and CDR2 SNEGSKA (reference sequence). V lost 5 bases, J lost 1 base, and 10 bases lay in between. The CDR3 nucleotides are TGCAGTGCTCCTCCGGGGGGCACAGATACGCAGTATTTT. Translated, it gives CSAPPGGTDTQYF.

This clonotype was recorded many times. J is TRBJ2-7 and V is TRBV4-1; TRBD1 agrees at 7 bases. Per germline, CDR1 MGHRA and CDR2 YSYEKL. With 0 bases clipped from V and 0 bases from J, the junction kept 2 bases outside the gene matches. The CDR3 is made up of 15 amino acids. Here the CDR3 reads CASSQDGTASYEQYF. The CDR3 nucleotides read TGCGCCAGCAGCCAAGATGGGACAGCCTCCTACGAGCAGTACTTC.

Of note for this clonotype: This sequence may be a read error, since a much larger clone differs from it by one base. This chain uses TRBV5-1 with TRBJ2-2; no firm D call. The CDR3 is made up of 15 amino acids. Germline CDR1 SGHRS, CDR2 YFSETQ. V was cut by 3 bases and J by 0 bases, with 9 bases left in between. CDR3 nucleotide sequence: TGCGCCAGCAGCTGGGCAGCTACGAACACCGGGGAGCTGTTTTTT. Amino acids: CASSWAATNTGELFF. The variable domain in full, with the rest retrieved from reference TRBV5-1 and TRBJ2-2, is KAGVTQTPRYLIKTRGQQVTLSCSPISGHRSVSWYQQTPGQGLQFLFEYFSETQRNKGNFPGRFSGRQFSNSRSEMNVSTLELGDSALYLCASSWAATNTGELFFGEGSRLTVL.